The 5 T cell receptor beta chains below were found in one sample sequenced in a study of CD8 T cells in ankylosing spondylitis. TCRdb used MiXCR to reprocess the 5' RACE reads, holding one entry per CDR3 protein. The profile shows around 75,000 distinct CDR3 sequences, 5.3% of them singletons. Sequences were obtained from blood, either unsorted or a sorted T cell fraction (not recorded which). These receptors came from a male donor with ankylosing spondylitis or in good health (not recorded which).

This clonotype was detected ten times or more. The CDR3 region is CASSQDGTGQETQYF. The CDR3 DNA is TGCGCCAGCAGCCAAGATGGGACAGGCCAAGAGACCCAGTACTTC. The chain employs TRBV4-3 and TRBJ2-5; 8 positions agree with TRBD1. Per the germline V gene, CDR1 is LGHNA and CDR2 is YSLEER. This CDR3 comprises 15 residues. Unmatched junction bases numbered 1, after V lost 0 bases and J lost 1 base.

To note about this clonotype: A much larger clonotype is one base distant, so this may be a read error. The chain combines TRBV2 with TRBJ2-1, with 7 positions matching TRBD1. The CDR3 consists of 12 residues. Germline-derived CDR1 and CDR2 are SNHLY and FYNNEI. V was pared by 11 bases and J by 3 bases, with 4 bases of the junction left unmatched. The CDR3 loop reads CADGTVYNEQFF. The CDR3 DNA follows: TGTGCCGACGGGACAGTCTACAATGAGCAGTTCTTC.

The table lists this clonotype with many counts. The V call is TRBV27, the J call TRBJ2-1, with D maybe TRBD1 (7 bases). This CDR3 spans 15 amino acids. CDR1 is MNHEY and CDR2 is SMNVEV in the germline V gene (reference sequence). V was cut by 0 bases and J by 8 bases, with 14 bases left in between. The CDR3, as DNA: TGTGCCAGCAGTTTATCTCCAGGGGGGTTGTATGAGCAGTTCTTC. This sequence encodes CASSLSPGGLYEQFF.

This clonotype was seen at least ten times. The chain couples TRBV20-1 to TRBJ2-5; TRBD1 is a possible D gene (6 bases). The V and J ends lost 4 bases and 3 bases respectively, with 6 bases between them. Germline V CDR1 and CDR2: DFQATT, SNEGSKA (reference sequence). This CDR3 has 11 residues. The CDR3 DNA reads as TGCAGTGCTAACAGGGAAGAGACCCAGTACTTC. Its protein is CSANREETQYF.

This clonotype was observed a few times. The chain links TRBV5-6 to TRBJ1-1; no firm D call. CDR3 length: 13 residues. The V end lost 4 bases, the J end lost 8 bases, and 15 bases lay between the germline ends. Germline CDR1 SGHDT, CDR2 YYEEEE. CDR3 nucleotide sequence: TGTGCCAGCAGCCCCGGGCCAGACCAGGAAGCTTTCTTT. Translation: CASSPGPDQEAFF.